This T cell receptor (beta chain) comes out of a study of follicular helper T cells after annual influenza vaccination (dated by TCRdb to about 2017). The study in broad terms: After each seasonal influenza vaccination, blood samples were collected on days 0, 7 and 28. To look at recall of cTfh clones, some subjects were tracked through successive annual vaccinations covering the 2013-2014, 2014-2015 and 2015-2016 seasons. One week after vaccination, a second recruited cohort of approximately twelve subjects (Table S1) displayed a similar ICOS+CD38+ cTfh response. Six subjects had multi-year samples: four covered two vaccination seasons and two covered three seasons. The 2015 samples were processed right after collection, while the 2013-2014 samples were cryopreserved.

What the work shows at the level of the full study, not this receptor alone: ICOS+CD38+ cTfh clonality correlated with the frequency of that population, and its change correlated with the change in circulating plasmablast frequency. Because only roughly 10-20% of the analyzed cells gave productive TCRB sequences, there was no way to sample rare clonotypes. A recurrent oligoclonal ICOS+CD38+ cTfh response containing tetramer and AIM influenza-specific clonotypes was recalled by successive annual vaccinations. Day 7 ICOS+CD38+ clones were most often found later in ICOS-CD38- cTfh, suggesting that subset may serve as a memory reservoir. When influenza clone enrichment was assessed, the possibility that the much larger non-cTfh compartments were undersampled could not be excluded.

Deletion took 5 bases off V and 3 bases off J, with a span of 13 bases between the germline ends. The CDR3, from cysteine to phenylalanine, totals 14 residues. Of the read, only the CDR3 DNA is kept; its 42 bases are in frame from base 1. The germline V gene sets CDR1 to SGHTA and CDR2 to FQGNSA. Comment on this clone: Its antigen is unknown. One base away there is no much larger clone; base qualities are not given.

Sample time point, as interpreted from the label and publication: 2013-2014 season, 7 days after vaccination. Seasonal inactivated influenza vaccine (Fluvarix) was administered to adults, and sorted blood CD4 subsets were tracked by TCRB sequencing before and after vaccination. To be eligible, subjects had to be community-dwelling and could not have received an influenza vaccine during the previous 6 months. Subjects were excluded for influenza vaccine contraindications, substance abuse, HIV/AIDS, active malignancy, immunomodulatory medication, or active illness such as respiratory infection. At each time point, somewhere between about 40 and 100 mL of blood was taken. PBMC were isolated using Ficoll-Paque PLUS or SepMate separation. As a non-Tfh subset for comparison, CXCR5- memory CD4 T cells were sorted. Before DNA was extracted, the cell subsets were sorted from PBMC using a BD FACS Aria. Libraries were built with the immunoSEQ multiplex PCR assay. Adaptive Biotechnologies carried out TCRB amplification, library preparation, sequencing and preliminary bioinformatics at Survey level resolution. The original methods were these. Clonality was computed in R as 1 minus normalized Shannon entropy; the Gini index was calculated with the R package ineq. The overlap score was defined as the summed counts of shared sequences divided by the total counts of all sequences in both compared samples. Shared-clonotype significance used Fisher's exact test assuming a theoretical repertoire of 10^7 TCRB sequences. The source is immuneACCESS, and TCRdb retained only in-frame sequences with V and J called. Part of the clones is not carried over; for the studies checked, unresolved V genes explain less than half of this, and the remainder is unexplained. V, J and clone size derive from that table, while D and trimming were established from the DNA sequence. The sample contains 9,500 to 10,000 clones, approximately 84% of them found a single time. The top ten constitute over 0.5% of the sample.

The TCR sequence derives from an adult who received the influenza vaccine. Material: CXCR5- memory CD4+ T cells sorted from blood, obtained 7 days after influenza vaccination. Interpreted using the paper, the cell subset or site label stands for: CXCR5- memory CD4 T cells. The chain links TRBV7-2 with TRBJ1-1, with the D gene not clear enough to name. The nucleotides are TGTGCCAGCAGCCGCTCTATCCGCGACACTGAAGCTTTCTTT. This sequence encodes CASSRSIRDTEAFF.